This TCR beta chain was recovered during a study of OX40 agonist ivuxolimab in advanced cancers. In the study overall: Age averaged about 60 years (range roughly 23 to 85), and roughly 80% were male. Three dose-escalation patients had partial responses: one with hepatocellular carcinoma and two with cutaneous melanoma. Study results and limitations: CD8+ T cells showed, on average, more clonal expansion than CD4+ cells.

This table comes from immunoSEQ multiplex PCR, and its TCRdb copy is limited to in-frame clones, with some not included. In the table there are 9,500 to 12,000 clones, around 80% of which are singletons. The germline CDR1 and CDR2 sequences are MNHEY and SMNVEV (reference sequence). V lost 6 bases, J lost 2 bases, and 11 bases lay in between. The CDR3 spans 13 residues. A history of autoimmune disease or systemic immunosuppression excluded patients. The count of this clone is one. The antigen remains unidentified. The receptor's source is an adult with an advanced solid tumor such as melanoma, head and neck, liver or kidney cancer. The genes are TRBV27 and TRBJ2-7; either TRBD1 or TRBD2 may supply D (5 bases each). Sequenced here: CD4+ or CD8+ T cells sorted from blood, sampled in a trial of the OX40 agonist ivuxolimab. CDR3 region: CASRKRGTYEQYF. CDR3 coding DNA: TGTGCCAGCAGAAAGAGGGGTACCTACGAGCAGTACTTC.